Each of the 20 T cell receptor beta chains below was sequenced from the same sample in a study of blood T cell repertoires in COVID-19. The assay was immunoSEQ multiplex PCR, and TCRdb's table has in-frame clones only and misses some. The repertoire has 200,000 to 300,000 clones, 70% to 85% of them found once; the top ten carry 2% to 2.5%. Input material: peripheral blood. These receptors all come from a man aged 35 to 55 who had recovered from COVID-19.

The J gene is TRBJ2-1, the V gene TRBV5-1; 8 bases align to TRBD1. J gave up 6 bases and V 7 bases, and 6 bases lay outside the gene matches. CDR3 length: 13 residues. Per the germline V gene, CDR1 is SGHRS and CDR2 is YFSETQ. For the CDR3, the DNA is TGCGCCAGCGGCGGACAGGGCCCCAATGAGCAGTTCTTC. This gives the protein CASGGQGPNEQFF.

This sequence joins TRBV14 and TRBJ2-6, with unresolved D. The CDR3 sequence is 15 residues long. Trimming took off 4 bases at V and 0 bases at J, with 7 bases between the two ends. Germline V gene sequence: CDR1 SGHDN, CDR2 FVKESK. The DNA for the CDR3 is TGTGCCAGCAGCCTACTGAACTCTGGGGCCAACGTCCTGACTTTC. Translated: CASSLLNSGANVLTF.

V usage is TRBV7-7 and J usage is TRBJ2-5, with 8 bases matching TRBD2. The CDR3 is made up of 15 amino acids. V shed 5 bases, J shed 4 bases, and the junction held 9 bases outside the gene matches. Germline-derived CDR1 and CDR2 are SSHAT and FNYEAQ (reference sequence). The CDR3 nucleotides read TGTGCCAGCAGCGCCGGCCGGACTAGCCCAGAGACCCAGTACTTC. Its protein product is CASSAGRTSPETQYF.

The chain combines TRBV12-3 or TRBV12-4 with TRBJ1-2, with D possibly TRBD1 on 5 matching bases. V was pared by 5 bases and J by 2 bases, with 9 bases between. The CDR3 covers 13 residues. CDR3 loop: CASSRTHNYGYTF. The CDR3 coding sequence is TGTGCCAGCAGTCGGACACACAACTATGGCTACACCTTC.

The chain uses TRBV5-4 and TRBJ1-1, with 10 positions matching TRBD1. The V and J ends lost 4 bases and 5 bases, in that order; junction bases with no gene match: 8. This CDR3 is built from 15 residues. Germline lookup yields CDR1 SGHNT and CDR2 YYREEE (reference sequence). CDR3 bases: TGTGCCAGCAGCGAGACAGGGGGCGGTGGAACTGAAGCTTTCTTT. As protein: CASSETGGGGTEAFF.

The V gene is TRBV5-5, the J gene TRBJ2-7; TRBD1 might be the D (6 bases). Trimming cost V 5 bases and J 3 bases, with 21 bases left between them. Germline loops: CDR1 SGHKS, CDR2 YYEKEE (reference sequence). This CDR3 spans 16 amino acids. The CDR3 DNA reads TGTGCCAGCAGTCCGGGCCCCAGGGGCGACGACTACGAGCAGTACTTC. The encoded protein is CASSPGPRGDDYEQYF.

The V gene is TRBV30, the J gene TRBJ2-7; D is possibly TRBD2 (5 bases). The CDR3 sequence is 13 residues long. Germline assignment: CDR1 GTSNPN and CDR2 SVGIG (reference sequence). Trimming stripped 5 bases from V and 2 bases from J, with 13 bases between. The DNA for the CDR3 is TGTGCCTGGGAAGAGGGCCTTACCTACGAGCAGTACTTC. Translated: CAWEEGLTYEQYF.

This clone has more than one count but fewer than ten. The chain links TRBV29-1 to TRBJ1-2; D ambiguous. Per germline, CDR1 SQVTM and CDR2 ANQGSEA. This CDR3 contains 15 residues. V dropped 5 bases and J dropped 0 bases, with 16 bases sitting between them. The CDR3 coding sequence is TGCAGCGTTCAAACTTCCGTCCTAGCTAACTATGGCTACACCTTC. Encoded protein: CSVQTSVLANYGYTF.

The chain carries TRBV20-1 and TRBJ1-2; D is uncertain. The CDR3 has 11 amino acids. Germline assignment: CDR1 DFQATT and CDR2 SNEGSKA (reference sequence). The V and J ends lost 6 bases and 8 bases respectively, with 13 bases between them. CDR3 residues: CSAGLTLGYTF. DNA of the CDR3: TGCAGTGCCGGACTGACACTCGGCTACACCTTC.

V gene TRBV6-6 combines with J gene TRBJ1-3, with unresolved D. Trimming stripped 5 bases from V and 0 bases from J, with 17 bases between. Germline CDR1 MNHNY, CDR2 SVGAGI (reference sequence). CDR3 length equals 17 residues. The CDR3 sequence: CASSQRRGQISGNTIYF. The CDR3 bases are TGTGCCAGCAGTCAACGCCGAGGGCAGATCTCTGGAAACACCATATATTTT.

The chain carries TRBV9 and TRBJ2-7; possibly TRBD1 for D (5 bases). Germline values: CDR1 SGDLS, CDR2 YYNGEE. The CDR3 spans 13 residues. The V end was cut by 0 bases, the J end by 10 bases, with 14 bases between. The CDR3 region has the DNA TGTGCCAGCAGCGTAGGCGCAGGGTGGGATCAGTACTTC. Its protein is CASSVGAGWDQYF.

The chain uses TRBV30 and TRBJ2-1; D call uncertain. Trimming left V 2 bases short and J 3 bases short, with 11 bases between. CDR3 length: 14 residues. Germline CDR1 and CDR2: GTSNPN and SVGIG (reference sequence). The CDR3 DNA is TGTGCCTGGAGTCCTTGGAGTAGCTACAATGAGCAGTTCTTC. It yields the protein CAWSPWSSYNEQFF.

This clone was seen more than once but under ten times. This chain connects TRBV5-1 to TRBJ2-5, with a weak D call TRBD2 (6 bases). This CDR3 has 12 amino acids. The V and J ends lost 2 bases and 4 bases respectively, with 6 bases between them. Looked up from germline, CDR1 is SGHRS and CDR2 is YFSETQ. The DNA for the CDR3 is TGCGCCAGCAGCTTCGGGGGAGAGACCCAGTACTTC. It yields the protein CASSFGGETQYF.

The V and J genes are TRBV9 and TRBJ1-4; the D is unclear. From germline, CDR1 is SGDLS and CDR2 YYNGEE. This CDR3 is built from 13 residues. V dropped 3 bases and J dropped 6 bases, with 9 bases sitting between them. CDR3 sequence: CASSDRIDEKLFF. CDR3 sequence (DNA): TGTGCCAGCAGCGACCGTATAGATGAAAAACTGTTTTTT.

This sequence joins TRBV19 and TRBJ1-4, with 8 nucleotides matching TRBD1. The J segment lost 7 bases and the V segment lost 5 bases, leaving 6 bases of the junction unmatched. Germline V gene lookup returns CDR1 LNHDA and CDR2 SQIVND (reference sequence). The CDR3 consists of 14 residues. CDR3 sequence: CASSGGQGGEKLFF. CDR3 bases: TGTGCCAGTAGTGGAGGACAGGGAGGTGAAAAACTGTTTTTT.

The gene calls are TRBV6-2 or TRBV6-3 and TRBJ1-5; D gene ambiguous. The CDR3 has 15 amino acids. V dropped 5 bases and J dropped 0 bases, with 11 bases sitting between them. Germline loops: CDR1 MNHEY, CDR2 SVGEGT. The CDR3 DNA sequence: TGTGCCAGCAGTCAAATACCAGGTAGCAATCAGCCCCAGCATTTT. The encoded protein is CASSQIPGSNQPQHF.

The chain links TRBV5-5 to TRBJ2-5; TRBD2 is a possible D gene (5 bases). The V end was cut by 3 bases, the J end by 7 bases, with 13 bases between. Germline CDR1 SGHKS, CDR2 YYEKEE (reference sequence). The CDR3 totals 13 residues. CDR3: CASSSGVLWTQYF. DNA of the CDR3: TGTGCCAGCAGCTCCGGGGTCTTATGGACCCAGTACTTC.

The rearrangement uses TRBV7-8 and TRBJ2-5, with a possible D match to TRBD2 (5 bases). The CDR3 consists of 16 residues. Trimming shortened V by 4 bases and J by 3 bases, and 18 bases separated the two germline ends. Germline V CDR1 and CDR2: SGHVS, FQNEAQ. The CDR3 region is CASSSTPHPREETQYF. CDR3 coding DNA: TGTGCCAGCAGCTCCACCCCCCACCCGAGGGAAGAGACCCAGTACTTC.

The chain links TRBV2 to TRBJ2-1; 7 bases are a match to TRBD1. From germline, CDR1 is SNHLY and CDR2 FYNNEI. V gave up 5 bases and J gave up 5 bases; unmatched junction bases: 9. The CDR3 covers 15 residues. CDR3 loop: CASSYRDRSNNEQFF. The CDR3 nucleotides read TGTGCCAGCAGTTACCGGGACAGATCCAACAATGAGCAGTTCTTC.

The CDR3 sequence is CASSHLGPGGLDNEQFF. The CDR3 DNA follows: TGCGCCAGCAGCCATTTGGGACCGGGGGGTTTGGACAATGAGCAGTTCTTC. The chain couples TRBV4-3 to TRBJ2-1; 7 bases fit TRBD2. The germline V gene encodes CDR1 LGHNA and CDR2 YSLEER. The CDR3 extends over 17 amino acids. V was pared by 3 bases and J by 5 bases, with 13 bases of the junction left unmatched.